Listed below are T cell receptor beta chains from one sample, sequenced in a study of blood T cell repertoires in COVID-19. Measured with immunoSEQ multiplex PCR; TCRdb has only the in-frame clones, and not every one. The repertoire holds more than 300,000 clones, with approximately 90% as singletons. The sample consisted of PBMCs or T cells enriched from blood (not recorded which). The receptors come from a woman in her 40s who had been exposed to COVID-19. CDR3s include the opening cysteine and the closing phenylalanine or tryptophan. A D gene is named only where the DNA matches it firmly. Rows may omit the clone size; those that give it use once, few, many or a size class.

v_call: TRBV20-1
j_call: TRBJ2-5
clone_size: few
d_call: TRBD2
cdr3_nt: TGCAGTGCTAGTGGGCGGGAGGGTGGAGAGACCCAGTACTTC
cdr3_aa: CSASGREGGETQYF

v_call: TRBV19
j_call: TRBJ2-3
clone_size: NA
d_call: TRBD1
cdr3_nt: TGTGCCAGTAGTATAGTGGATTATCGGCAGGGGGCAGATACGCAGTATTTT
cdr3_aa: CASSIVDYRQGADTQYF

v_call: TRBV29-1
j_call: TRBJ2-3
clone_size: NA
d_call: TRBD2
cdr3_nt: TGCAGCGTTGCGATGCCGGCGGGAGGGGTGACAGATACGCAGTATTTT
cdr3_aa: CSVAMPAGGVTDTQYF

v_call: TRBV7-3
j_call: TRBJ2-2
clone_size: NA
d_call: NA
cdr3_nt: TGTGCCAGCAGCTCACTAGCAACCGGGGAGCTGTTTTTT
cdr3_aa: CASSSLATGELFF

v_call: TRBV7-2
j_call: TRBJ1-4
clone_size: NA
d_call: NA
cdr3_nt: TGTGCCAGCAGCTTAGACAGGAGTGAAAAACTGTTTTTT
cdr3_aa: CASSLDRSEKLFF

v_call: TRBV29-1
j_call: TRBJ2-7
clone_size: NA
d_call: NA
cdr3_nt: TGCAGCGTTGAGGCCTCCTTAAACCCCCCCTACGAGCAGTACTTC
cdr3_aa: CSVEASLNPPYEQYF

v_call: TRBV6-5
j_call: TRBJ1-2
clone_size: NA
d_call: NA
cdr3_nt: TGTGCCAGCAGTTACATGACAGCCCAGGGAAATGGCTACACCTTC
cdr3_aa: CASSYMTAQGNGYTF

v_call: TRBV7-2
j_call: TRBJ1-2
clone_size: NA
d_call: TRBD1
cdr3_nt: TGTGCCAGCAGCTTAGCCGCTGGATACAGGGGGGATGGCTACACCTTC
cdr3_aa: CASSLAAGYRGDGYTF

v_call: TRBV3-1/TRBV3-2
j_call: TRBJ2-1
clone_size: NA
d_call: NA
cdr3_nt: TGTGCCAGCAGCCAATTGGGAAAGACAGGAGGAAGGGTTTACAATGAGCAGTTCTTC
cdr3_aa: CASSQLGKTGGRVYNEQFF

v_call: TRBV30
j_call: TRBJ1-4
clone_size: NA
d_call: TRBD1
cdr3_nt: TGTGCCTGGAGGGACAGGGGGCGTCGGAATGAAAAACTGTTTTTT
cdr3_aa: CAWRDRGRRNEKLFF

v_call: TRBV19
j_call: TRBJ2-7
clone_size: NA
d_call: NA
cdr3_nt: TGTGCCAGTAGTCTCCAGAGCGTCCCTAGCTCCTACGAGCAGTACTTC
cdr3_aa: CASSLQSVPSSYEQYF

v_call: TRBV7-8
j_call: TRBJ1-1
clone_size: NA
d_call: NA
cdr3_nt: TGTGCCAGCAGCCAACAGGGTACTGAAGCTTTCTTT
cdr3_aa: CASSQQGTEAFF

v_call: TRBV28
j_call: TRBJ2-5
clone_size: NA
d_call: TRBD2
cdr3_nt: TGTGCCAGCAGTTTAACTAGCGGGGGGCAAGAGACCCAGTACTTC
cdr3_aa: CASSLTSGGQETQYF

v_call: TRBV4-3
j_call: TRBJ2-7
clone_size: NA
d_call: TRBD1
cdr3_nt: TGCGCCAGCAGCCTCCGGGACAGGGGGTTTTACGAGCAGTACTTC
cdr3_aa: CASSLRDRGFYEQYF

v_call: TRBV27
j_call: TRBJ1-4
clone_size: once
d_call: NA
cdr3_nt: TGTGCCAGCAGTCCTCGGATTGGGAGTGAAAAACTGTTTTTT
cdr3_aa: CASSPRIGSEKLFF

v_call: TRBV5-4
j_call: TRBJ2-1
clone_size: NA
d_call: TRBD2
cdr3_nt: TGTGCCAGCAGCTTGGGGACTAGCGGACCCTACAATGAGCAGTTCTTC
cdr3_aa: CASSLGTSGPYNEQFF

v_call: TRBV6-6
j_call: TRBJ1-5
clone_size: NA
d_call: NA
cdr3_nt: TGTGCCAGCAGAGAGACAGCAGGGGATCAGCCCCAGCATTTT
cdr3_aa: CASRETAGDQPQHF

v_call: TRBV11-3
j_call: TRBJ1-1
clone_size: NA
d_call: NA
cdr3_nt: TGTGCCAGCAGCCTCCCGATGGGGGCAGCTTTCTTT
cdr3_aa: CASSLPMGAAFF

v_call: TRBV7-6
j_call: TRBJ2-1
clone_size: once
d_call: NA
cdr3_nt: TGTGCCAGCAGCTTACCCTTATCGAGCTCCTACAATGAGCAGTTCTTC
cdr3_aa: CASSLPLSSSYNEQFF

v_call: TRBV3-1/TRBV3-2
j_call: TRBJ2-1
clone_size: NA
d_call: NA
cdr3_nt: TGTGCCAGCAGCCAGTCCTCACAGGGAAACAATGAGCAGTTCTTC
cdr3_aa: CASSQSSQGNNEQFF

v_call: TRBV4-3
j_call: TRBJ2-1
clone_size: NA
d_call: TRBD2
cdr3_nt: TGCGCCAGCAGCCAAGACGCCCTAGCGGGAGGGCCGATAGTGAATGAGCAGTTCTTC
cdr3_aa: CASSQDALAGGPIVNEQFF

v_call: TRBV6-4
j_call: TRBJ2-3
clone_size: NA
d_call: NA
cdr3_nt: TGTGCCAGCAGTGACTGGGCGGGATCGGGGACAGATACGCAGTATTTT
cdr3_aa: CASSDWAGSGTDTQYF

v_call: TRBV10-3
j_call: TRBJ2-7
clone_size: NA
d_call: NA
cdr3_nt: TGTGCCATCAGCCCTGGTAGGAGTTACGAGCAGTACTTC
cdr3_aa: CAISPGRSYEQYF

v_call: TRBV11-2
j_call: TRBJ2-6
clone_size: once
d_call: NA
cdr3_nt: TGTGCCAGCAGCCAAACGACAGACCCCTTTAGCTCTGGGGCCAACGTCCTGACTTTC
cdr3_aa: CASSQTTDPFSSGANVLTF

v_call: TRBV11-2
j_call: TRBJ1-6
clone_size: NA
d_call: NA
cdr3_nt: TGTGCCAGCAGCTTGAGGATAAACTATAATTCACCCCTCCACTTT
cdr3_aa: CASSLRINYNSPLHF

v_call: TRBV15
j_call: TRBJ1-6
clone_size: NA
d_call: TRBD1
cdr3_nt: TGTGCCACCAGCAGGGGACAGCGTCAATATAATTCACCCCTCCACTTT
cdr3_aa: CATSRGQRQYNSPLHF

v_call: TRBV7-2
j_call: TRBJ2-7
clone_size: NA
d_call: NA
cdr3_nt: TGTGCCAGCAGCTTCGAAGCATACTACGAGCAGTACTTC
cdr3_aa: CASSFEAYYEQYF

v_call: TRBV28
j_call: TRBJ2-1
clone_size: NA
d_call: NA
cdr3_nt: TGTGCCAGCAGTTCCGGGACACGACTCAATGAGCAGTTCTTC
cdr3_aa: CASSSGTRLNEQFF

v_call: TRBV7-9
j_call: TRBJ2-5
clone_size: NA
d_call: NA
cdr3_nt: TGTGCCAGCAGCTTACTGGGGGCTGTTGAGGAGACCCAGTACTTC
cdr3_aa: CASSLLGAVEETQYF

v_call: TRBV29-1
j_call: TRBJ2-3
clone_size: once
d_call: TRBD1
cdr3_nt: TGCAGCGTTCGAGTGGGACAGGGTAAATATTTT
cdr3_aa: CSVRVGQGKYF

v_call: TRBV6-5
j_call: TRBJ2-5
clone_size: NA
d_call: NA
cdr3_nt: TGTGCCAGCAGTTACTCGGAATTGACAGCCCAAGAGACCCAGTACTTC
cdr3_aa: CASSYSELTAQETQYF

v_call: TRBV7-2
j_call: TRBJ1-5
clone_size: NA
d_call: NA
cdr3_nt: TGTGCCAGCAGCTTAGCGGGCCAAGTCAATCAGCCCCAGCATTTT
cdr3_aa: CASSLAGQVNQPQHF

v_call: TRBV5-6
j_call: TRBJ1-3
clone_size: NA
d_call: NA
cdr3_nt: TGTGCCAGCAGCTTGGCGGGTTTTAACACCATATATTTT
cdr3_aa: CASSLAGFNTIYF

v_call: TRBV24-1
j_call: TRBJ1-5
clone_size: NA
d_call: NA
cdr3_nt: TGTGCCACCAGTGACACTCGAAATCAGCCCCAGCATTTT
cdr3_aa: CATSDTRNQPQHF

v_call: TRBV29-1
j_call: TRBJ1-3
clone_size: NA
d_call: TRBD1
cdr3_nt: TGCAGCGTTGCCGGGACAGTAGGAAACACCATATATTTT
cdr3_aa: CSVAGTVGNTIYF

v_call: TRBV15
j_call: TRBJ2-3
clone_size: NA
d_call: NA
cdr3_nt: TGTGCCACCAGCAGAGAACTAGCCCCCACAGATACGCAGTATTTT
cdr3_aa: CATSRELAPTDTQYF

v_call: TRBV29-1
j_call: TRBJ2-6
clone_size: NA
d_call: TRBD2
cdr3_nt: TGCAGCGTCGCGGGGGGGGGCTCTGGGGCCAACGTCCTGACTTTC
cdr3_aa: CSVAGGGSGANVLTF

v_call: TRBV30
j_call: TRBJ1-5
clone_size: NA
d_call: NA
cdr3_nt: TGTGCCTGGAGTGCATCCTTGACAGGTCAGCCCCAGCATTTT
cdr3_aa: CAWSASLTGQPQHF

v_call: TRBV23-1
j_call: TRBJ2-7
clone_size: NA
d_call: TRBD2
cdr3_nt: TGCGCCAGCAGTCCCCGGGGGGGGGCGTCTTACTACGAGCAGTACTTC
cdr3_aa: CASSPRGGASYYEQYF

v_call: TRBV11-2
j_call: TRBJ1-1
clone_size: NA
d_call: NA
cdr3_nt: TGTGCCAGCAGCTTAGGGGTTGGGGCCATGAACACTGAAGCTTTCTTT
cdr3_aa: CASSLGVGAMNTEAFF

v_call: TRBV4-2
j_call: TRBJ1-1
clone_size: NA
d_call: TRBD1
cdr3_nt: TGTGCCAGCAGCCGGGGACAGGGTGCGAACACTGAAGCTTTCTTT
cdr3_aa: CASSRGQGANTEAFF

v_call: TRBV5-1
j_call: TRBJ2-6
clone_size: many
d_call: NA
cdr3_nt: TGCGCCAGCAGCTCCGGGGGCTCTGGGGCCAACGTCCTGACTTTC
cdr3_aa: CASSSGGSGANVLTF

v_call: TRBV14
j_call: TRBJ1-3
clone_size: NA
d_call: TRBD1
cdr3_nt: TGTGCCAGCAGCCACTTACAGGGGGCGAGGAACACCATATATTTT
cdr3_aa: CASSHLQGARNTIYF

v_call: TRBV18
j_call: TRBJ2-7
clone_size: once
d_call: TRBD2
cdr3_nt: TGTGCCAGCTCACCGTCTAGCGGGAGGGCGTTGTACGAGCAGTACTTC
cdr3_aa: CASSPSSGRALYEQYF

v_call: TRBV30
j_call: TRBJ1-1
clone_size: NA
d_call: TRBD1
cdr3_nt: TGTGCCTGGGACACCGGGACAGGGGGCGTAAAGGCTGAAGCTTTCTTT
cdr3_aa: CAWDTGTGGVKAEAFF

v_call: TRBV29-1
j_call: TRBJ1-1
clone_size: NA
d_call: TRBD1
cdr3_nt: TGCAGCGTGGAGTACAGGGGCACCAGGGACGCTTTCTTT
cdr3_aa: CSVEYRGTRDAFF

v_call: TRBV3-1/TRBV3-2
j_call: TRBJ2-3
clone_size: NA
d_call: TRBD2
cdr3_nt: TGTGCCAGCAGCCAAAAGAGGACTAGCGGGAGAGATACGCAGTATTTT
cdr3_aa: CASSQKRTSGRDTQYF

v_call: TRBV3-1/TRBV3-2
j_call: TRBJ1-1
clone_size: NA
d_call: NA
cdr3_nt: TGTGCCAGCAGCCAGGACTCCGGGAACACTGAAGCTTTCTTT
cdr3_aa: CASSQDSGNTEAFF

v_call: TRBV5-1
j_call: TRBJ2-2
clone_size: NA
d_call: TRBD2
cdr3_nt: TGCGCCAGCAGCTTGGCCGCGACTAGCGGTCTCACCGGGGAGCTGTTTTTT
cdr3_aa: CASSLAATSGLTGELFF

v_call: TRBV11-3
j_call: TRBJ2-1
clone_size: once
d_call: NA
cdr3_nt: TGTGCCAGCAGCCAGCGGGTCTCCTACAATGAGCAGTTCTTC
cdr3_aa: CASSQRVSYNEQFF

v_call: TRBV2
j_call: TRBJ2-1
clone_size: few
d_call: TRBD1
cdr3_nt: TGTGCCAGCAGCGAACGGACAGGGGAGGTAGGTGAGCAGTTCTTC
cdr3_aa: CASSERTGEVGEQFF

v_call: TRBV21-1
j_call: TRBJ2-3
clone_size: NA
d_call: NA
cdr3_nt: TGTGCCAGCAGATTTAGCGGGGTGAAACCTCTTTCCATCACAGATACGCAGTATTTT
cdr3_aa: CASRFSGVKPLSITDTQYF

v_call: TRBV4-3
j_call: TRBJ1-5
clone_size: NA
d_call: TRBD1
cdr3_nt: TGCGCCAGCAGCATCGACAGGGGCCGTAACAATCAGCCCCAGCATTTT
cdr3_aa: CASSIDRGRNNQPQHF

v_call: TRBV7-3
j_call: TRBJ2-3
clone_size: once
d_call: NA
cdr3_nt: TGTGCCAGCAGCCCCAACACAGATACGCAGTATTTT
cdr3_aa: CASSPNTDTQYF

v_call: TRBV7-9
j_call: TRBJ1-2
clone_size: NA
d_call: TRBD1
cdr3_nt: TGTGCCAGCAGTTCTGGACAGGGAGACTATGGCTACACCTTC
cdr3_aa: CASSSGQGDYGYTF

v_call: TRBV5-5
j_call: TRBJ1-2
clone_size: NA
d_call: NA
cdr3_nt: TGTGCCAGCAGCTTGCGGGTCACCTATGGCTACACCTTC
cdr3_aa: CASSLRVTYGYTF

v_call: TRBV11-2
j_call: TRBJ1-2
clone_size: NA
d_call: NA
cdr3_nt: TGTGCCAGCAGCTTACTTTCCGGTTCTTCTGGCTACACCTTC
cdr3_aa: CASSLLSGSSGYTF

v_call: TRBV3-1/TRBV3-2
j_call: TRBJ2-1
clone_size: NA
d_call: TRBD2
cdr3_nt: TGTGCCAGCAGCACTTCTAGCGGGTGGGGATCGAGATATAGGTCCTACAATGAGCAGTTCTTC
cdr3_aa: CASSTSSGWGSRYRSYNEQFF

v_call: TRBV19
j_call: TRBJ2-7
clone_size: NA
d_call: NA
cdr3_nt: TGTGCCAGTAGTATCGGTCAGGGTGGTTACGAGCAGTACTTC
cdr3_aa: CASSIGQGGYEQYF

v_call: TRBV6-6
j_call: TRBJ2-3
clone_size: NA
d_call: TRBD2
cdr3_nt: TGTGCCAGCAGTCTCGGACTAGCGGGATTGGGGGATACGCAGTATTTT
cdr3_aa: CASSLGLAGLGDTQYF